What follows are 30 T cell receptor beta chains derived from one specimen sequenced in a study of Graves' ophthalmopathy and Graves' hyperthyroidism. The TCR beta CDR3 regions underwent amplification from RNA transcripts. Second-round multiplex PCR followed a first-round RT-PCR using HTBI primers. TCRdb passed the multiplex PCR reads through MiXCR, listing each CDR3 protein once. The sample has around 1,000,000 distinct CDR3 sequences; around a third are singletons. Sequencing was performed on peripheral blood or thyroid tissue (not recorded which). These receptors were collected from an adult man with Graves' hyperthyroidism.

V gene TRBV20-1 combines with J gene TRBJ1-6; no clear D. CDR3 length equals 9 residues. Germline lookup yields CDR1 DFQATT and CDR2 SNEGSKA (reference sequence). With 0 bases removed from V and 15 bases from J, the gap between germline ends came to 3 bases. CDR3 protein: CSARDHLHF. CDR3 DNA: TGCAGTGCTAGAGATCACCTCCACTTT.

As concerns this clonotype: One junction end does not reproduce the germline sequence, and a read error may be involved. The chain carries TRBV2 and TRBJ2-7, with D unresolved. The germline V gene has CDR1 SNHLY and CDR2 FYNNEI. CDR3 length: 11 amino acids. The CDR3: CASSGSALQYF. The CDR3 DNA reads TGTGCTAGCAGTGGATCAGCCCTGCAGTACTTC.

The chain recombines TRBV4-1 with TRBJ1-4; 8 bases agree with TRBD1. V gave up 6 bases and J gave up 7 bases; unmatched junction bases: 19. The CDR3 loop spans 18 amino acids. The germline CDR1 and CDR2 sequences are MGHRA and YSYEKL. CDR3 DNA: TGCGCCAGCAGACACCGCAGGGGGCGATCGGTTCAGAGTGAAAAACTGTTTTTT. Protein sequence: CASRHRRGRSVQSEKLFF.

This clonotype was detected ten times or more. This rearrangement joins TRBV20-1 to TRBJ2-7; the D is unclear. The CDR3 consists of 12 residues. Trimming pared 6 bases from V and 4 bases from J, leaving 13 bases between. Germline V gene sequence: CDR1 DFQATT, CDR2 SNEGSKA (reference sequence). The CDR3 reads CSAVGLGYEQYF. The CDR3 coding sequence is TGCAGTGCCGTTGGCCTCGGTTACGAGCAGTACTTC.

The rearrangement uses TRBV20-1 and TRBJ2-5; D perhaps matches TRBD1 (6 bases). The CDR3 covers 13 residues. V lost 6 bases and J lost 5, with 16 bases in between. Germline CDR1 DFQATT, CDR2 SNEGSKA (reference sequence). In DNA form, the CDR3 reads TGCAGTGCGGAGAGGGGGATTGGCGAGACCCAGTACTTC. This sequence encodes CSAERGIGETQYF.

V gene TRBV7-8 combines with J gene TRBJ2-2, with a tentative D call TRBD1 (5 bases). There are 13 residues in the CDR3. Germline V gene sequence: CDR1 SGHVS, CDR2 FQNEAQ. The germline V and J ends were trimmed by 3 bases and 7 bases, with 9 bases remaining between them. This chain's CDR3 is CASSFPGHGELFF. The CDR3 DNA reads as TGTGCCAGCAGCTTCCCCGGACACGGGGAGCTGTTTTTT.

V and J are TRBV10-3 and TRBJ2-5; TRBD2 is a possible D gene (6 bases). This CDR3 spans 15 amino acids. V lost 0 bases and J lost 5, with 13 bases in between. CDR1 and CDR2 from the germline V gene are ENHRY and SYGVKD. This CDR3 reads CAISESGLIWETQYF. In DNA, the CDR3 is TGTGCCATCAGTGAGTCGGGACTCATCTGGGAGACCCAGTACTTC.

This clonotype was picked up a small number of times. The chain combines TRBV5-6 with TRBJ2-7, with 9 bases lining up with TRBD1. The J segment lost 5 bases and the V segment lost 5 bases, leaving 11 bases of the junction unmatched. The CDR3 is made up of 15 amino acids. Germline CDR1 is SGHDT and CDR2 is YYEEEE. The DNA of the CDR3 is TGTGCCAGCAGACCCCAGACAGGGGGTAAGAACGAGCAGTACTTC. Its translation: CASRPQTGGKNEQYF.

The CDR3 DNA reads TGTGCCACCAGCGTTCGGTACGGCCCTTCCTACGAGCAGTACTTC. It codes for CATSVRYGPSYEQYF. This chain connects TRBV15 to TRBJ2-7; D unresolved. The V and J ends lost 5 bases and 1 base respectively, with 15 bases between them. Germline lookup yields CDR1 LNHNV and CDR2 YYDKDF (reference sequence). The CDR3 extends over 15 amino acids. Filled out from reference TRBV15 and TRBJ2-7, the complete variable domain reads DAMVIQNPRYQVTQFGKPVTLSCSQTLNHNVMYWYQQKSSQAPKLLFHYYDKDFNNEADTPDNFQSRRPNTSFCFLDIRSPGLGDTAMYLCATSVRYGPSYEQYFGPGTRLTVT.

This clonotype was found a few times. The rearrangement links TRBV7-7 to TRBJ2-5, with 7 bases aligning to TRBD1. V shed 5 bases and J 4 bases; nucleotides not matched to a gene: 7. The germline V gene has CDR1 SSHAT and CDR2 FNYEAQ (reference sequence). The CDR3 sequence is 14 residues long. The CDR3 protein is CASSAHRGRETQYF. CDR3 coding DNA: TGTGCCAGCAGCGCCCACAGGGGCAGAGAGACCCAGTACTTC.

There are a few counts of this clonotype. This rearrangement joins TRBV20-1 to TRBJ1-1; tentative D call: TRBD1 (6 bases). Trimming shortened V by 6 bases and J by 0 bases, and 20 bases separated the two germline ends. Germline values: CDR1 DFQATT, CDR2 SNEGSKA (reference sequence). This CDR3 has 16 residues. CDR3: CSARRPEQGLNTEAFF. The CDR3 region has the DNA TGCAGTGCCAGAAGACCAGAACAGGGTTTGAACACTGAAGCTTTCTTT.

Remarks on this clonotype: Sequence at one end of the junction differs from germline and may be a read error. The V and J genes are TRBV7-9 and TRBJ1-1; TRBD1 is a possible D gene (6 bases). The CDR3 is made up of 15 amino acids. The V gene's germline CDR1 is SEHNR and CDR2 FQNEAQ (reference sequence). DNA of the CDR3: TGTGCCAGCAGCTGGAATGGACAGATGAACACTGACGCTTTCTTT. Amino acids: CASSWNGQMNTDAFF.

The chain combines TRBV14 with TRBJ1-3; possibly TRBD1 for D (6 bases). In germline, CDR1 is SGHDN, CDR2 FVKESK. This CDR3 region has 16 residues. Trimming removed 0 bases at V and 5 bases at J, with 14 bases between. The CDR3 region is CASSQDLGTKRNTIYF. CDR3 DNA: TGTGCCAGCAGCCAAGATCTCGGGACAAAAAGAAACACCATATATTTT.

The V call is TRBV10-3, the J call TRBJ2-7; no definite D call. The length of the CDR3 is 14 residues. The germline V gene encodes CDR1 ENHRY and CDR2 SYGVKD. The CDR3 spells CASVPDPSSYEQYF. CDR3 in DNA: TGTGCGAGCGTCCCGGACCCGAGCTCCTACGAGCAGTACTTC.

Comment on this clonotype: This may stem from a read error, because a much larger clone lies one nucleotide away. The DNA is omitted, as the CDR3 cannot be located on it reliably, and the CDR3 follows TCRdb's listing. J is TRBJ2-7 and V is TRBV7-9; whether TRBD2, the table's D call, matches the DNA was not checked. The CDR3 length is 16 residues, termini included. The germline gives CDR1 SEHNR, CDR2 FQNEAQ (reference sequence). The CDR3: CASSLVGSGSSYEQCF.

The J gene is TRBJ2-5, the V gene TRBV20-1; tentative D call: TRBD2 (5 bases). The germline gives CDR1 DFQATT, CDR2 SNEGSKA (reference sequence). Trimming removed 5 bases from V and 1 base from J, with 17 bases in between. The CDR3 runs 15 residues. The CDR3 coding sequence is TGCAGTGCTCCCGCCCGCGGTAGCGCCCAAGAGACCCAGTACTTC. Residues: CSAPARGSAQETQYF.

This clonotype was observed once. The rearrangement joins TRBV19 to TRBJ1-1; 10 bases line up with TRBD1. Germline CDR1 and CDR2: LNHDA and SQIVND (reference sequence). This CDR3 is 18 amino acids long. Trimming at V came to 6 bases and at J to 6 bases, leaving 19 bases not matched to a gene. CDR3 in amino acids: CASRRRTGGNPRGPEAFF. CDR3 DNA: TGTGCCAGTAGACGCCGGACAGGGGGGAACCCGAGGGGCCCTGAAGCTTTCTTT.

This clonotype was counted many times. The chain joins TRBV5-1 to TRBJ2-5, with D maybe TRBD2 (6 bases). Germline-derived CDR1 and CDR2 are SGHRS and YFSETQ. With 4 bases removed from V and 3 bases from J, the gap between germline ends came to 16 bases. The CDR3 contains 15 residues. The CDR3 DNA follows: TGCGCCAGCAGCCGGATCACAGGCGGGGAAGAGACCCAGTACTTC. Translation: CASSRITGGEETQYF.

The chain joins TRBV11-2 to TRBJ1-6, with no clear D. Germline lookup yields CDR1 SGHAT and CDR2 FQNNGV. This CDR3 has 15 amino acids. V lost 2 bases and J lost 7, with 12 bases in between. The CDR3 DNA sequence: TGTGCCAGCAGCTTATCTGGTGGGGTGAATTCACCCCTCCACTTT. This gives the protein CASSLSGGVNSPLHF.

This clonotype was detected a few times. This rearrangement joins TRBV18 to TRBJ1-1; no clear D gene. V lost 1 base to trimming and J lost 5 bases, with 8 bases between them. CDR3 length equals 13 residues. Germline CDR1 KGHSH, CDR2 LQKENI. The chain's CDR3 is CASSPRQTTEAFF. CDR3 bases: TGTGCCAGCTCACCACGGCAAACTACTGAAGCTTTCTTT. Combining the CDR3 with reference TRBV18 and TRBJ1-1 gives the whole variable domain NAGVMQNPRHLVRRRGQEARLRCSPMKGHSHVYWYRQLPEEGLKFMVYLQKENIIDESGMPKERFSAEFPKEGPSILRIQQVVRGDSAAYFCASSPRQTTEAFFGQGTRLTVV.

This clonotype was picked up a small number of times. The chain combines TRBV27 with TRBJ1-2; TRBD1 might be the D (5 bases). V dropped 1 base and J dropped 4 bases, with 13 bases sitting between them. The germline CDR1 and CDR2 sequences are MNHEY and SMNVEV (reference sequence). The CDR3 loop spans 15 amino acids. The chain's CDR3 is CASSLYTGPGYGYTF. CDR3 DNA: TGTGCCAGCAGTTTATATACGGGGCCGGGCTATGGCTACACCTTC.

This clonotype showed up just a few times. The genes are TRBV20-1 and TRBJ1-4; the D is unclear. V shed 2 bases and J shed 13 bases, with 14 bases lying between them. Germline lookup yields CDR1 DFQATT and CDR2 SNEGSKA (reference sequence). This CDR3 has 12 residues. Here the CDR3 reads CSARWKGSGLFF. The CDR3 nucleotides read TGCAGTGCTAGATGGAAGGGCAGCGGACTGTTTTTT.

In its sample, this clonotype was seen many times. The chain combines TRBV7-9 with TRBJ2-2; D is perhaps TRBD1 (6 bases). The germline V and J ends were trimmed by 3 bases and 2 bases, with 13 bases remaining between them. Germline-derived CDR1 and CDR2 are SEHNR and FQNEAQ (reference sequence). The CDR3 has 16 residues. The CDR3 DNA follows: TGTGCCAGCAGCTTCGGAGACAGGAGTAACACCGGGGAGCTGTTTTTT. Its protein product is CASSFGDRSNTGELFF. The whole variable domain, remainder taken from reference TRBV7-9 and TRBJ2-2, is DTGVSQNPRHKITKRGQNVTFRCDPISEHNRLYWYRQTLGQGPEFLTYFQNEAQLEKSRLLSDRFSAERPKGSFSTLEIQRTEQGDSAMYLCASSFGDRSNTGELFFGEGSRLTVL.

This clonotype showed up many times. The chain combines TRBV12-3 or TRBV12-4 with TRBJ1-2, with 10 bases aligning to TRBD1. This CDR3 has 15 residues. V lost 6 bases and J lost 4; bases outside the gene matches: 8. CDR3 nucleotides: TGTGCCAGCAGCGACAGGGGGCCGGGTATCTATGGCTACACCTTC. Amino acids: CASSDRGPGIYGYTF.

In its sample, this clonotype was seen many times. This rearrangement joins TRBV2 to TRBJ2-2, with 11 positions matching TRBD2. The CDR3 is 14 amino acids. After removal of 4 bases from V and 8 bases from J, the junction contained 3 bases not matched to a gene. Germline V gene sequence: CDR1 SNHLY, CDR2 FYNNEI. The CDR3 spells CASSGLAGPGELFF. In nucleotides, the CDR3 is TGTGCCAGCAGTGGACTAGCGGGACCTGGGGAGCTGTTTTTT.

As concerns this clonotype: The CDR3 ends on some other residue instead of the conserved phenylalanine or tryptophan, so this is likely a read error. This chain connects TRBV12-3 or TRBV12-4 to TRBJ1-5; D is ambiguous. This CDR3 spans 15 amino acids. Trimming pared 5 bases from V and 3 bases from J, leaving 14 bases between. CDR3 residues: CASSINRGNNQPQHL. The CDR3 nucleotides read TGTGCCAGCAGTATTAATCGGGGTAACAATCAGCCCCAGCATCTT.

The rearrangement joins TRBV6-5 to TRBJ2-2; 14 bases fit TRBD2. Germline CDR1 MNHEY, CDR2 SVGAGI. This CDR3 is built from 15 residues. CDR3 DNA sequence: TGTGCGAGCGGGACTAGCGGGAGTATAGGGGGGGAGCTGTTTTTT. It translates to CASGTSGSIGGELFF.

The chain uses TRBV15 and TRBJ2-5, with TRBD1 identical over 8 bases. The CDR3 is 15 amino acids. Losses at the gene ends were 6 bases for V and 7 bases for J; bases not matched to a gene: 13. In germline, CDR1 is LNHNV, CDR2 YYDKDF (reference sequence). CDR3 coding DNA: TGTGCCACCAGGGAAGGACAGGGAACTCGAGGGACCCAGTACTTC. Translating it yields CATREGQGTRGTQYF.

This clonotype was seen just once. The V call is TRBV4-1, the J call TRBJ2-6; 8 nucleotides agree with TRBD1. V lost 1 base and J lost 4; bases outside the gene matches: 12. Germline-derived CDR1 and CDR2 are MGHRA and YSYEKL. The CDR3 extends over 19 amino acids. The CDR3 is CASSQGTDRVSPGANVLTF. In DNA, the CDR3 is TGCGCCAGCAGCCAAGGAACGGACAGGGTCTCCCCAGGGGCCAACGTCCTGACTTTC.

Ten or more counts support this clonotype. The chain combines TRBV15 with TRBJ1-1; TRBD1 might be the D (6 bases). Trimming took 1 base from V and 6 from J, leaving 12 bases between them. Per germline, CDR1 LNHNV and CDR2 YYDKDF (reference sequence). The CDR3 is made up of 14 amino acids. In DNA, the CDR3 is TGTGCCACCAGCAGAGGGGCAGGGGTTCCTGAAGCTTTCTTT. It is translated as CATSRGAGVPEAFF.